The rows below give T cell receptor beta chains drawn from one sample of a study of shared clonotypes between healthy human individuals. TCRdb's copy holds only in-frame clones and misses some; the assay was immunoSEQ multiplex PCR. The data contain roughly 170,000 clones, approximately 61% of them seen just once; the ten biggest clones take up 10%. The sequenced material came from memory CD4+ T cells sorted from blood. These receptors were obtained from a man aged 30 to 45 in good health. Both conserved end residues are trimmed from each CDR3. Each record gives: V gene, CDR3 protein.

V gene: TRBV2
CDR3 protein: ASSNAEAF

V gene: TRBV27
CDR3 protein: ASSFRDNTQY

V gene: TRBV2
CDR3 protein: ASSRQFYEQY

V gene: TRBV5-1
CDR3 protein: ASRDATGALSSKAQY

V gene: TRBV13
CDR3 protein: ASSSRLIQETQY

V gene: TRBV10-3
CDR3 protein: ATTPVLNTEAF

V gene: TRBV10-3
CDR3 protein: AISEGGRTDTQY

V gene: TRBV28
CDR3 protein: ASISVGTGAGYEQY

V gene: TRBV19
CDR3 protein: ASSIGLVAGQF

V gene: TRBV5-1
CDR3 protein: ASRPDRGVREQF

V gene: TRBV20-1
CDR3 protein: SARRASEQF

V gene: TRBV5-1
CDR3 protein: ASSLLYWREGNEQF

V gene: TRBV5-3
CDR3 protein: ASSLEKGAYYGYT

V gene: TRBV18
CDR3 protein: ASSPKPEGRSA

V gene: TRBV6-5
CDR3 protein: ASSYRTVALNTEAF

V gene: TRBV5-1
CDR3 protein: ASSLRGMRNQETQY

V gene: TRBV5-6
CDR3 protein: ASSLRSGAYNEQF